Each of the 29 T cell receptor beta chains below was sequenced from the same sample in a study of T cell changes during pregnancy in multiple sclerosis. The repertoire was sequenced with immunoSEQ multiplex PCR; TCRdb's copy has only in-frame clones and lacks some. The sample has fewer than 75,000 clones, roughly nine tenths seen once. The sample was CD8+ T cells from peripheral blood mononuclear cells, taken before pregnancy. The receptors derive from a female donor with multiple sclerosis, enrolled in a pregnancy study.

The chain employs TRBV13 and TRBJ2-7, with 10 bases that match TRBD1. Per the germline V gene, CDR1 is PRHDT and CDR2 is FYEKMQ (reference sequence). The CDR3 runs 15 residues. V gave up 5 bases and J gave up 0 bases; unmatched junction bases: 4. CDR3 coding DNA: TGTGCCAGCAGCATCGGACAGGGGGGCTCCTACGAGCAGTACTTC. The encoded protein is CASSIGQGGSYEQYF.

The chain is built from TRBV25-1 and TRBJ1-4; tentatively, D is TRBD1 (6 bases). The CDR3 totals 14 residues. Per germline, CDR1 MGHDK and CDR2 SYGVNS. The V and J ends lost 3 bases and 7 bases respectively, with 12 bases between them. This CDR3 is CASSDAGEAEKLFF. The CDR3 bases are TGTGCCAGCAGTGACGCAGGGGAAGCTGAAAAACTGTTTTTT.

The chain links TRBV16 to TRBJ2-5; TRBD2 is a possible D gene (6 bases). Between the trimmed V and J ends, which lost 3 bases and 5 bases, there was a span of 16 bases. Germline V gene data show CDR1 as KGHSY and CDR2 as FQNENV. The CDR3 loop spans 15 amino acids. For the CDR3, the DNA is TGTGCCAGCAGCCATACCGGGCCCGCGGGGGAGACCCAGTACTTC. Translated, it gives CASSHTGPAGETQYF.

The genes are TRBV5-6 and TRBJ1-2; TRBD1 matches at 11 bases. With V trimmed by 2 bases and J by 4 bases, 1 base remained unmatched. Germline V gene sequence: CDR1 SGHDT, CDR2 YYEEEE. The CDR3 covers 14 residues. DNA of the CDR3: TGTGCCAGCAGCTTTGGGACAGGGGGCTATGGCTACACCTTC. The encoded protein is CASSFGTGGYGYTF.

The chain recombines TRBV10-3 with TRBJ2-5, with D maybe TRBD1 (5 bases). V was trimmed by 2 bases and J by 5 bases, leaving 6 bases between them. This CDR3 comprises 12 residues. Germline CDR1 is ENHRY and CDR2 is SYGVKD. DNA of the CDR3: TGTGCCATCAGTGAGAACAGGGAGACCCAGTACTTC. This sequence encodes CAISENRETQYF.

The chain joins TRBV6-1 to TRBJ2-7, with D possibly matching TRBD2 (6 bases). Trimming stripped 3 bases from V and 5 bases from J, with 8 bases between. This CDR3 has 12 amino acids. Germline-derived CDR1 and CDR2 are MNHNS and SASEGT. The CDR3 here is CASSERGHEQYF. Here the CDR3 DNA reads TGTGCCAGCAGTGAGCGGGGACACGAGCAGTACTTC.

The gene calls are TRBV5-1 and TRBJ1-1; a possible D gene is TRBD1 (6 bases). The CDR3 is made up of 15 amino acids. Trimming cost V 2 bases and J 1 base, with 12 bases left between them. Germline V gene sequence: CDR1 SGHRS, CDR2 YFSETQ. Here the CDR3 reads CASSFRATGNTEAFF. In DNA, the CDR3 is TGCGCCAGCAGCTTCCGAGCGACAGGGAACACTGAAGCTTTCTTT.

The chain employs TRBV6-1 and TRBJ2-1; 7 nucleotides agree with TRBD1. The CDR3 contains 15 residues. Unmatched junction bases numbered 10, after V lost 7 bases and J lost 4 bases. The germline V gene has CDR1 MNHNS and CDR2 SASEGT. The CDR3 reads CASTPTGVEYNEQFF. The CDR3 DNA is TGTGCCAGCACTCCAACAGGGGTCGAATACAATGAGCAGTTCTTC.

Only one count was recorded for this clone. A junction boundary mismatches the germline segment, possibly from a read error. The gene calls are TRBV12-5 and TRBJ2-2, with D tentatively TRBD2 (5 bases). The CDR3 is 15 amino acids. CDR1 and CDR2 (germline): LGHNT, FRNRAP. DNA of the CDR3: TGTGCTAGTGGTTTGGTACTGGGAGCGACCGAGGAGCTGTTTTTT. Protein: CASGLVLGATEELFF.

This clone was observed a single time. V and J are TRBV6-6 and TRBJ1-2; D is uncertain. V was shortened by 2 bases and J by 2 bases, with 15 bases between the two germline ends. This CDR3 region has 16 residues. The germline V gene encodes CDR1 MNHNY and CDR2 SVGAGI (reference sequence). CDR3 region: CASSYNGGLLNYGYTF. The CDR3 DNA is TGTGCCAGCAGTTACAATGGCGGCCTCCTAAACTATGGCTACACCTTC.

The rearrangement joins TRBV15 to TRBJ1-1, with 9 bases that match TRBD1. The CDR3 is made up of 16 amino acids. J gave up 0 bases and V 4 bases, and 6 bases lay outside the gene matches. Per the germline V gene, CDR1 is LNHNV and CDR2 is YYDKDF (reference sequence). The CDR3 DNA reads TGTGCCACCAGCACTCGGACAGGGGCCATGAACACTGAAGCTTTCTTT. Translated, it gives CATSTRTGAMNTEAFF.

The chain is built from TRBV7-8 and TRBJ1-2; TRBD1 agrees at 8 bases. V trimming: 8 bases; J trimming: 2 bases; junction bases outside the gene matches: 4. CDR1 and CDR2 from the germline V gene are SGHVS and FQNEAQ. This CDR3 contains 13 residues. The CDR3 nucleotides read TGTGCCAGCGCAAGACAGGGGAACTATGGCTACACCTTC. Translation gives CASARQGNYGYTF. Full variable domain (outside the CDR3, taken from reference TRBV7-8 and TRBJ1-2): GAGVSQSPRYKVAKRGQDVALRCDPISGHVSLFWYQQALGQGPEFLTYFQNEAQLDKSGLPSDRFFAERPEGSVSTLKIQRTQQEDSAVYLCASARQGNYGYTFGSGTRLTVV.

This chain links TRBV9 with TRBJ1-3; the D is unclear. V was shortened by 5 bases and J by 0 bases, with 15 bases between the two germline ends. CDR3 length: 16 amino acids. Germline CDR1 reads SGDLS; CDR2 reads YYNGEE. The CDR3 region has the DNA TGTGCCAGCAGTTTACAGAGTCAAGACTCTGGAAACACCATATATTTT. Its translation: CASSLQSQDSGNTIYF.

This rearrangement joins TRBV29-1 to TRBJ2-2, with D possibly TRBD2 on 6 matching bases. The CDR3 runs 14 residues. Trimming pared 2 bases from V and 4 bases from J, leaving 11 bases between. Germline-derived CDR1 and CDR2 are SQVTM and ANQGSEA. CDR3 nucleotides: TGCAGCGTTGAACCTGGAGGGCCCACCGGGGAGCTGTTTTTT. The encoded protein is CSVEPGGPTGELFF.

This clone was seen once. The rearrangement joins TRBV19 to TRBJ1-1, with D uncertain. There are 14 residues in the CDR3. Germline V gives CDR1 LNHDA, CDR2 SQIVND (reference sequence). V was clipped by 5 bases and J by 8 bases, with 18 bases between them. CDR3 loop: CASSPVLGGGEAFF. The CDR3 nucleotides read TGTGCCAGTAGTCCCGTGTTAGGCGGAGGGGAAGCTTTCTTT.

This clone appeared once. CDR3: CASSVTGGAGNTGELFF. CDR3 in DNA: TGTGCCAGCAGTGTCACAGGGGGCGCGGGGAACACCGGGGAGCTGTTTTTT. The chain combines TRBV6-1 with TRBJ2-2; 9 positions match TRBD1. This CDR3 is 17 amino acids long. Trimming at V came to 4 bases and at J to 1 base, leaving 7 bases not matched to a gene. Germline V gives CDR1 MNHNS, CDR2 SASEGT.

The chain carries TRBV6-4 and TRBJ2-1; tentative D call: TRBD2 (7 bases). Germline CDR1 reads MRHNA; CDR2 reads SNTAGT. The V end was cut by 2 bases, the J end by 7 bases, with 18 bases between. This CDR3 is built from 16 residues. This CDR3 reads CASSDTLGGASNEQFF. For the CDR3, the DNA is TGTGCCAGCAGTGACACTTTAGGGGGGGCGTCGAATGAGCAGTTCTTC.

V usage is TRBV9 and J usage is TRBJ2-7, with D possibly being TRBD2 (6 bases). Trimming pared 0 bases from V and 0 bases from J, leaving 10 bases between. The CDR3 is made up of 15 amino acids. The germline V gene encodes CDR1 SGDLS and CDR2 YYNGEE. The CDR3 nucleotides are TGTGCCAGCAGCGTAGCGGACGGGAGCTCCTACGAGCAGTACTTC. Encoded protein: CASSVADGSSYEQYF.

The J gene is TRBJ1-2, the V gene TRBV27, with TRBD1 matching 7 bases. This CDR3 is 11 amino acids long. Germline loops: CDR1 MNHEY, CDR2 SMNVEV (reference sequence). Trimming took 7 bases from V and 4 from J; bases not matched to a gene: 0. The CDR3 DNA reads as TGTGCCAGCACAGGGGGCTATGGCTACACCTTC. The encoded protein is CASTGGYGYTF.

The V and J genes are TRBV11-2 and TRBJ2-3, with D perhaps matching TRBD1 (5 bases). V was clipped by 5 bases and J by 3 bases, with 12 bases between them. CDR3 length: 14 amino acids. The germline CDR1 and CDR2 sequences are SGHAT and FQNNGV. The CDR3 here is CASSTGWGTDTQYF. CDR3 nucleotide sequence: TGTGCCAGCAGCACAGGATGGGGTACAGATACGCAGTATTTT.

The chain carries TRBV7-2 and TRBJ1-3, with D unclear. CDR1 and CDR2 (germline): SGHTA, FQGNSA. There are 16 residues in the CDR3. V lost 9 bases and J 0 bases, leaving 18 bases between the germline ends. CDR3 nucleotide sequence: TGTGCCAGTTCGTGGGCCGCTCGAATCTCTGGAAACACCATATATTTT. This gives the protein CASSWAARISGNTIYF. Using reference TRBV7-2 and TRBJ1-3 for the parts outside the CDR3, the full variable domain is GAGVSQSPSNKVTEKGKDVELRCDPISGHTALYWYRQSLGQGLEFLIYFQGNSAPDKSGLPSDRFSAERTGGSVSTLTIQRTQQEDSAVYLCASSWAARISGNTIYFGEGSWLTVV.

The chain links TRBV7-8 to TRBJ2-1; 12 bases are a match to TRBD2. V shed 5 bases, J shed 0 bases, and the junction held 11 bases outside the gene matches. The CDR3 has 19 amino acids. Looked up from germline, CDR1 is SGHVS and CDR2 is FQNEAQ. The DNA for the CDR3 is TGTGCCAGCAGCCTACTCCTAGCGGGGGGGCCTAGCTCCTACAATGAGCAGTTCTTC. Encoded protein: CASSLLLAGGPSSYNEQFF.

V is TRBV5-6 and J is TRBJ2-7; perhaps TRBD1 as D (5 bases). The CDR3 totals 16 residues. From germline, CDR1 is SGHDT and CDR2 YYEEEE. The V and J ends lost 3 bases and 2 bases respectively, with 18 bases between them. The CDR3 region has the DNA TGTGCCAGCAGCTCGAGACAGCTACCTTTTCCCTACGAGCAGTACTTC. Amino acids: CASSSRQLPFPYEQYF.

The chain combines TRBV19 with TRBJ2-5; 7 bases fit TRBD2. The germline CDR1 and CDR2 sequences are LNHDA and SQIVND (reference sequence). The CDR3 consists of 18 residues. V lost 5 bases to trimming and J lost 1 base; unmatched junction nucleotides: 16. This chain's CDR3 is CASSPSRGWRGSQETQYF. The CDR3 bases are TGTGCCAGTAGTCCCTCAAGGGGCTGGCGGGGGAGCCAAGAGACCCAGTACTTC.

The V and J genes are TRBV13 and TRBJ1-6, with D possibly TRBD1 on 6 matching bases. This CDR3 spans 14 amino acids. Trimming left V 1 base short and J 9 bases short, with 10 bases between. The germline gives CDR1 PRHDT, CDR2 FYEKMQ (reference sequence). CDR3 in DNA: TGTGCCAGCAGCTTAGCTACAGGGCGTTCACCCCTCCACTTT. Translation: CASSLATGRSPLHF.

The chain couples TRBV7-9 to TRBJ2-7; D is unclear. The CDR3 length is 12 residues. CDR1 SEHNR and CDR2 FQNEAQ come from the germline V gene (reference sequence). V shed 5 bases and J shed 6 bases, with 11 bases lying between them. The CDR3 region is CASSPPGGEQYF. The CDR3 nucleotides read TGTGCCAGCAGCCCACCGGGTGGCGAGCAGTACTTC. Full variable domain (missing parts from reference TRBV7-9 and TRBJ2-7): DTGVSQNPRHKITKRGQNVTFRCDPISEHNRLYWYRQTLGQGPEFLTYFQNEAQLEKSRLLSDRFSAERPKGSFSTLEIQRTEQGDSAMYLCASSPPGGEQYFGPGTRLTVT.

The chain joins TRBV19 to TRBJ1-1; tentative D call: TRBD1 (5 bases). V was cut by 3 bases and J by 6 bases, with 8 bases left in between. CDR3 length: 12 residues. CDR1 and CDR2 from the germline V gene are LNHDA and SQIVND (reference sequence). CDR3 loop: CASSIPGAEAFF. The CDR3 coding sequence is TGTGCCAGTAGTATTCCGGGGGCTGAAGCTTTCTTT. The variable domain in full, with the rest retrieved from reference TRBV19 and TRBJ1-1, is DGGITQSPKYLFRKEGQNVTLSCEQNLNHDAMYWYRQDPGQGLRLIYYSQIVNDFQKGDIAEGYSVSREKKESFPLTVTSAQKNPTAFYLCASSIPGAEAFFGQGTRLTVV.

The J gene is TRBJ2-1, the V gene TRBV11-3; D might be TRBD1 (6 bases). In germline, CDR1 is SGHNT, CDR2 YENEEA. There are 13 residues in the CDR3. The germline V and J ends were trimmed by 5 bases and 8 bases, with 13 bases remaining between them. CDR3 DNA sequence: TGTGCCAGCAGCAACTCTGAGGGGGATGAGCAGTTCTTC. Encoded protein: CASSNSEGDEQFF.

The chain joins TRBV19 to TRBJ2-7, with 9 nucleotides matching TRBD1. The length of the CDR3 is 15 residues. V was pared by 7 bases and J by 4 bases, with 11 bases of the junction left unmatched. Germline values: CDR1 LNHDA, CDR2 SQIVND (reference sequence). This CDR3 is CASTMGQGPGYEQYF. The CDR3 coding sequence is TGTGCCAGTACTATGGGACAGGGTCCCGGATACGAGCAGTACTTC.